Listed here are 18 T cell receptor beta chains from one sample, sequenced in a study of shared clonotypes between healthy human individuals. The protocol was immunoSEQ multiplex PCR, while the TCRdb copy is restricted to in-frame clones and leaves out a portion. Among over a million clones, roughly 95% were seen once, and the ten largest hold more than 0.9%. Material for sequencing was naive CD4+ T cells sorted from blood. The subset here: CD45RA+ positively selected. The receptors were sampled from a man aged 25 to 40 in good health.

In the case of this clone: The same CDR3 can be traced to other DNA sequences in this sample. V and J are TRBV18 and TRBJ1-5; 7 nucleotides agree with TRBD1. V was pared by 1 base and J by 4 bases, with 1 base of the junction left unmatched. The CDR3 extends over 14 amino acids. Germline lookup yields CDR1 KGHSH and CDR2 LQKENI. The CDR3 sequence is CASSPRQGNQPQHF. In DNA, the CDR3 is TGTGCCAGCTCACCACGACAGGGAAATCAGCCCCAGCATTTT.

The V gene is TRBV11-2, the J gene TRBJ2-2, with 10 bases lining up with TRBD2. V was clipped by 5 bases and J by 4 bases; unmatched bases: 16. CDR1 and CDR2 from the germline V gene are SGHAT and FQNNGV. The CDR3 has 19 amino acids. CDR3 DNA: TGTGCCAGCAGCCCAATTTGGACTAAGCGGGAGGGGGGCACCGGGGAGCTGTTTTTT. It encodes CASSPIWTKREGGTGELFF.

The chain recombines TRBV11-1 with TRBJ2-2, with 8 bases aligning to TRBD1. The CDR3 totals 17 residues. Germline assignment: CDR1 SGHAT and CDR2 FQDESV (reference sequence). V was pared by 5 bases and J by 1 base, with 9 bases of the junction left unmatched. In nucleotides, the CDR3 is TGTGCCAGCAGCAACCCTCGACAGGGGAAGAACACCGGGGAGCTGTTTTTT. It yields the protein CASSNPRQGKNTGELFF.

The V call is TRBV28, the J call TRBJ2-3; D is tentatively TRBD1 or TRBD2 (5 bases each). Trimming removed 5 bases at V and 3 bases at J, with 15 bases between. Germline CDR1 MDHEN, CDR2 SYDVKM. The CDR3 covers 15 residues. The CDR3 here is CASSSQGGFTDTQYF. DNA for the CDR3: TGTGCCAGCAGTAGCCAGGGCGGGTTTACAGATACGCAGTATTTT.

The chain links TRBV11-2 to TRBJ2-1; 7 bases match TRBD2. V gave up 0 bases and J gave up 6 bases; unmatched junction bases: 5. Germline CDR1 reads SGHAT; CDR2 reads FQNNGV. This CDR3 spans 15 amino acids. CDR3 bases: TGTGCCAGCAGCTTAGAACTAGCGACCAGCAATGAGCAGTTCTTC. Its translation: CASSLELATSNEQFF.

The chain uses TRBV9 and TRBJ2-2; the match to TRBD2 covers 7 bases. Germline CDR1 reads SGDLS; CDR2 reads YYNGEE. CDR3 length equals 17 residues. V lost 4 bases, J lost 7 bases, and 16 bases stayed unmatched. DNA of the CDR3: TGTGCCAGCAGCACCGAGGGACGGCGGGAGCTTATCGGGGAGCTGTTTTTT. It codes for CASSTEGRRELIGELFF. The full variable domain, completed using reference TRBV9 and TRBJ2-2, is DSGVTQTPKHLITATGQRVTLRCSPRSGDLSVYWYQQSLDQGLQFLIQYYNGEERAKGNILERFSAQQFPDLHSELNLSSLELGDSALYFCASSTEGRRELIGELFFGEGSRLTVL.

The chain is built from TRBV5-6 and TRBJ1-1, with D unresolved. The CDR3 consists of 15 residues. Germline V gene data show CDR1 as SGHDT and CDR2 as YYEEEE. V was cut by 0 bases and J by 4 bases, with 13 bases left in between. CDR3 DNA: TGTGCCAGCAGCTTGGGTTGGGTGGTCGTCACTGAAGCTTTCTTT. Protein: CASSLGWVVVTEAFF.

V usage is TRBV23-1 and J usage is TRBJ2-7; D unclear. TRBV23-1 is an ORF, and what it does is uncertain. Trimming cost V 4 bases and J 2 bases, with 15 bases left between them. CDR3 length: 15 amino acids. This CDR3 reads CASSPPREDTYEQYF. The CDR3, as DNA: TGCGCCAGCAGTCCTCCGCGAGAGGATACCTACGAGCAGTACTTC.

The chain recombines TRBV10-1 with TRBJ2-7; 9 bases agree with TRBD1. The V and J ends lost 2 bases and 1 base, in that order; junction bases with no gene match: 3. Germline loops: CDR1 WNHNN, CDR2 SYGVQD (reference sequence). This CDR3 has 15 amino acids. In DNA, the CDR3 is TGCGCCAGCAGTGAGACGGACAGGGGTTCCTACGAGCAGTACTTC. Its translation is CASSETDRGSYEQYF.

This chain joins TRBV6-5 and TRBJ2-2; no clear D. This CDR3 region has 15 residues. V lost 6 bases and J 7 bases, leaving 18 bases between the germline ends. The germline V gene has CDR1 MNHEY and CDR2 SVGAGI. The CDR3 reads CASSPVIRAYGELFF. In DNA form, the CDR3 reads TGTGCCAGCAGCCCAGTAATCCGAGCCTACGGGGAGCTGTTTTTT.

About this clone itself: This specimen includes other DNA sequences encoding the same CDR3. The V gene is TRBV28, the J gene TRBJ2-1; D remains unclear. Germline CDR1 MDHEN, CDR2 SYDVKM. Between the trimmed V and J ends, which lost 3 bases and 0 bases, there was a span of 3 bases. The CDR3 spans 13 residues. The CDR3 loop is CASSLDSYNEQFF. The CDR3 DNA follows: TGTGCCAGCAGTTTGGACTCCTACAATGAGCAGTTCTTC.

The chain recombines TRBV14 with TRBJ2-1, with D hard to call. Trimming removed 2 bases from V and 8 bases from J, with 10 bases in between. The CDR3 runs to 13 residues. Germline CDR1 SGHDN, CDR2 FVKESK. The CDR3 region is CASSQSRVHEQFF. DNA of the CDR3: TGTGCCAGCAGCCAATCCCGGGTCCATGAGCAGTTCTTC.

The chain couples TRBV28 to TRBJ1-2; the match to TRBD1 covers 7 bases. The germline V gene has CDR1 MDHEN and CDR2 SYDVKM. The CDR3 has 15 amino acids. The trim removed 8 bases at V and 8 bases at J, leaving 17 bases unmatched. The DNA of the CDR3 is TGTGCCAGCCGTCGCCAGGACAGGCAGCAAGGGGGCTACACCTTC. This translates into CASRRQDRQQGGYTF.

J is TRBJ2-7 and V is TRBV7-2; D is possibly TRBD2 (5 bases). Germline CDR1 is SGHTA and CDR2 is FQGNSA. CDR3 size: 15 residues. The V end lost 5 bases, the J end lost 0 bases, and 14 bases lay between the germline ends. This CDR3 reads CASSQKAASSYEQYF. The CDR3 DNA follows: TGTGCCAGCAGCCAAAAAGCGGCTAGCTCCTACGAGCAGTACTTC.

This chain uses TRBV29-1 with TRBJ2-1; 7 bases map to TRBD2. Germline V gene lookup returns CDR1 SQVTM and CDR2 ANQGSEA. CDR3 size: 15 residues. V was clipped by 4 bases and J by 4 bases; unmatched bases: 10. CDR3 sequence (DNA): TGCAGCGTTGGTAATCCTAGCGGAGCTTACAATGAGCAGTTCTTC. Translation gives CSVGNPSGAYNEQFF.

The rearrangement links TRBV6-1 to TRBJ1-4, with D possibly matching TRBD1 (5 bases). From germline, CDR1 is MNHNS and CDR2 SASEGT. Trimming took 8 bases from V and 8 from J, leaving 15 bases between them. This CDR3 contains 13 residues. This CDR3 is CASAGLGGEKLFF. The DNA of the CDR3 is TGTGCCAGCGCAGGGCTCGGAGGAGAAAAACTGTTTTTT.

This chain joins TRBV9 and TRBJ2-1; D remains unclear. Looked up from germline, CDR1 is SGDLS and CDR2 is YYNGEE. V lost 1 base and J 2 bases, leaving 7 bases between the germline ends. The CDR3 runs 14 residues. CDR3 sequence: CASSVIGAYNEQFF. In DNA form, the CDR3 reads TGTGCCAGCAGCGTAATTGGCGCCTACAATGAGCAGTTCTTC.

The chain has TRBV27 and TRBJ1-4, with D uncertain. This CDR3 comprises 13 residues. Germline CDR1 and CDR2: MNHEY and SMNVEV (reference sequence). Trimming took 7 bases from V and 5 from J, leaving 11 bases between them. CDR3 DNA: TGTGCCAGCATGGTATCGATAAATGAAAAACTGTTTTTT. This translates into CASMVSINEKLFF. The complete variable domain, with remaining parts taken from reference TRBV27 and TRBJ1-4, reads EAQVTQNPRYLITVTGKKLTVTCSQNMNHEYMSWYRQDPGLGLRQIYYSMNVEVTDKGDVPEGYKVSRKEKRNFPLILESPSPNQTSLYFCASMVSINEKLFFGSGTQLSVL.